The rows below give T cell receptor beta chains drawn from one sample of a study of blood T cell repertoires in COVID-19. The method was immunoSEQ multiplex PCR; TCRdb's version includes in-frame clones alone and lacks a portion of them. The table lists approximately 250,000 clones, 80% to 90% of them singletons. Source material: peripheral blood. Every receptor here comes from a man aged 25 to 40 with active or convalescent COVID-19. CDR3s include the opening cysteine and the closing phenylalanine or tryptophan. Fields, in order: clone size, J gene, V gene, D gene, CDR3 protein, CDR3 DNA. D genes are given only for firm matches. Part of the rows lack a size; the others show once, few, many or a class for expanded clones.

>-|TRBJ1-1|TRBV3-1/TRBV3-2|-
CASSHPQGVTEAFF
TGTGCCAGCAGCCACCCACAGGGAGTGACTGAAGCTTTCTTT
>once|TRBJ2-2|TRBV7-2|TRBD2
CASSSLAGAFTGELFF
TGTGCCAGCAGCTCGCTAGCGGGGGCTTTCACCGGGGAGCTGTTTTTT
>-|TRBJ1-2|TRBV18|TRBD1
CASSPQGQGPYGYTF
TGTGCCAGCTCACCACAGGGACAGGGGCCCTATGGCTACACCTTC
>-|TRBJ1-2|TRBV7-2|-
CASSFDTNYGYTF
TGTGCCAGCAGCTTCGACACCAACTATGGCTACACCTTC
>-|TRBJ2-7|TRBV6-2/TRBV6-3|-
CASSYRQRAYEQYF
TGTGCCAGCAGTTACCGACAGCGCGCCTACGAGCAGTACTTC
>-|TRBJ1-1|TRBV6-2/TRBV6-3|-
CASSPAGKIEAFF
TGTGCCAGCAGTCCCGCAGGGAAAATTGAAGCTTTCTTT
>-|TRBJ1-2|TRBV7-8|TRBD1
CASSRGDRGIGGYTF
TGTGCCAGCAGCAGGGGGGACAGGGGAATTGGCGGCTACACCTTC
>-|TRBJ2-3|TRBV6-1|-
CASSGSWGGATDTQYF
TGTGCCAGCAGTGGATCATGGGGGGGGGCCACAGATACGCAGTATTTT
>-|TRBJ2-7|TRBV4-3|-
CASSQDPSRTYEQYF
TGCGCCAGCAGCCAAGATCCTAGCCGTACCTACGAGCAGTACTTC
>-|TRBJ1-2|TRBV6-5|TRBD1
CASKRQGANYGYTF
TGTGCCAGCAAACGACAGGGCGCTAACTATGGCTACACCTTC
>-|TRBJ1-6|TRBV30|-
CAWGTSEGSPLHF
TGTGCCTGGGGGACTTCGGAGGGGTCACCCCTCCACTTT
>few|TRBJ2-7|TRBV5-1|-
CASSWGGEQYF
TGCGCCAGCAGCTGGGGCGGCGAGCAGTACTTC
>-|TRBJ2-3|TRBV3-1/TRBV3-2|-
CASSQARVDSTDTQYF
TGTGCCAGCAGCCAAGCGAGGGTGGATAGCACAGATACGCAGTATTTT
>-|TRBJ1-2|TRBV19|-
CASRPLSTRDYGYTF
TGTGCCAGCCGGCCCCTATCCACACGGGACTATGGCTACACCTTC
>-|TRBJ2-7|TRBV27|-
CASSENSYEQYF
TGTGCCAGCAGTGAGAACTCCTACGAGCAGTACTTC
>once|TRBJ2-2|TRBV7-2|TRBD2
CASSLGPSGVNTGELFF
TGTGCCAGCAGCTTAGGGCCTAGCGGGGTGAACACCGGGGAGCTGTTTTTT
>once|TRBJ1-2|TRBV6-6|TRBD1
CASGQGLFPTNYGYTF
TGTGCCAGCGGACAGGGGCTGTTCCCCACTAACTATGGCTACACCTTC
>once|TRBJ1-1|TRBV18|-
CASSPIRGSMNTEAFF
TGTGCCAGCTCACCGATTCGAGGGAGCATGAACACTGAAGCTTTCTTT
>-|TRBJ2-1|TRBV11-2|TRBD1
CASSLDRGAYNEQFF
TGTGCCAGCAGCCTTGACAGGGGCGCCTACAATGAGCAGTTCTTC
>-|TRBJ2-7|TRBV19|-
CASSIGRAYEQYF
TGTGCCAGTAGTATAGGGCGGGCCTACGAGCAGTACTTC
>-|TRBJ1-2|TRBV5-4|TRBD1
CASSFRGLEGYTF
TGTGCCAGCAGCTTCAGGGGGCTGGAGGGCTACACCTTC
>once|TRBJ2-7|TRBV14|-
CASSLAGPGEQYF
TGTGCCAGCAGCCTGGCTGGGCCCGGCGAGCAGTACTTC
>-|TRBJ1-4|TRBV4-2|-
CASSQIVSGEKLFF
TGTGCCAGCAGCCAAATAGTGAGTGGTGAAAAACTGTTTTTT
>-|TRBJ2-7|TRBV7-9|-
CASSPQAGYEQYF
TGTGCCAGCAGCCCCCAGGCGGGCTACGAGCAGTACTTC
>-|TRBJ1-5|TRBV27|-
CASSLESEGMPQHF
TGTGCCAGCAGCTTAGAAAGCGAGGGTATGCCCCAGCATTTT
>-|TRBJ1-1|TRBV4-1|-
CASSRGPVVSTEAFF
TGCGCCAGCAGCCGCGGCCCAGTTGTTAGCACTGAAGCTTTCTTT
>-|TRBJ2-2|TRBV10-3|TRBD2
CAISEVAGGVTGELFF
TGTGCCATCAGTGAGGTAGCGGGGGGCGTCACCGGGGAGCTGTTTTTT
>-|TRBJ2-3|TRBV29-1|TRBD1
CSVETGTDTDTQYF
TGCAGCGTAGAGACCGGGACAGACACAGATACGCAGTATTTT
>-|TRBJ1-2|TRBV7-2|-
CASSLSLGRDGYTF
TGTGCCAGCAGCTTGAGTCTCGGGAGGGACGGCTACACCTTC
>-|TRBJ1-2|TRBV12-3/TRBV12-4|-
CASSLGRGGYTF
TGTGCCAGCAGTTTGGGTCGAGGTGGCTACACCTTC
>-|TRBJ2-7|TRBV7-9|TRBD1
CASSLDKDRLAYEQYF
TGTGCCAGCAGCTTAGATAAGGACAGGCTCGCCTACGAGCAGTACTTC
>-|TRBJ2-7|TRBV3-1/TRBV3-2|-
CASSFGEYEQYF
TGTGCCAGCAGTTTTGGAGAGTACGAGCAGTACTTC
>few|TRBJ1-1|TRBV4-1|TRBD1
CASRPRGGSGTEAFF
TGCGCCAGCAGGCCACGAGGGGGCTCGGGCACTGAAGCTTTCTTT
>-|TRBJ1-3|TRBV6-5|-
CASSYEGGLTGNTIYF
TGTGCCAGCAGTTATGAGGGGGGGCTAACTGGAAACACCATATATTTT
>-|TRBJ1-2|TRBV2|-
CASSEANREKDGYTF
TGTGCCAGCAGTGAAGCTAACAGGGAGAAAGATGGCTACACCTTC
>once|TRBJ2-1|TRBV7-7|-
CASSPRGALHNEQFF
TGTGCCAGCAGCCCCCGGGGGGCCCTCCACAATGAGCAGTTCTTC
>-|TRBJ2-1|TRBV11-3|TRBD2
CASSSRTGGLEQFF
TGTGCCAGCAGTTCTAGAACGGGGGGGCTGGAGCAGTTCTTC
>-|TRBJ2-6|TRBV5-5|TRBD1
CASSLRWGTGGFGANVLTF
TGTGCCAGCAGCTTGAGGTGGGGCACAGGGGGCTTTGGGGCCAACGTCCTGACTTTC
>-|TRBJ1-1|TRBV11-2|-
CASSLDTPWPNTEAFF
TGTGCCAGCAGCTTAGATACCCCTTGGCCGAACACTGAAGCTTTCTTT
>-|TRBJ1-1|TRBV19|-
CASSIDGGIEAFF
TGTGCCAGTAGTATAGATGGGGGGATTGAAGCTTTCTTT
>-|TRBJ1-5|TRBV19|-
CASSKATGGGSNQPQHF
TGTGCCAGTAGTAAGGCCACCGGCGGGGGAAGCAATCAGCCCCAGCATTTT
>-|TRBJ1-5|TRBV7-9|TRBD1
CASSSGTGNQPQHF
TGTGCCAGCAGCTCAGGGACAGGCAATCAGCCCCAGCATTTT
>-|TRBJ2-1|TRBV5-1|TRBD2
CASSLDISGGAHEQFF
TGCGCCAGCAGCTTGGATATTAGCGGGGGGGCCCATGAGCAGTTCTTC
>-|TRBJ2-4|TRBV6-2/TRBV6-3|TRBD2
CASSYSEDGLAFIQYF
TGTGCCAGCAGTTACTCGGAGGACGGACTAGCTTTCATTCAGTACTTC